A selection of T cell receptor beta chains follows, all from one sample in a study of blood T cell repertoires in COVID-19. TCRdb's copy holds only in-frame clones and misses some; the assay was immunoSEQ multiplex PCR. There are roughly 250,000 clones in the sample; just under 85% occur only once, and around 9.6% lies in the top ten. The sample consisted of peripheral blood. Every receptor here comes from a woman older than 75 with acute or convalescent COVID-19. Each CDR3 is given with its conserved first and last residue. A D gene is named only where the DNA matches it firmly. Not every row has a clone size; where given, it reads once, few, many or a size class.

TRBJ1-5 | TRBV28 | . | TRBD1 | CASRPTTGNNQPQHF | TGTGCCAGCAGGCCTACGACAGGGAATAATCAGCCCCAGCATTTT
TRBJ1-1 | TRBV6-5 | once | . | CACKRQLNTEAFF | TGTGCCTGCAAACGACAGCTGAACACTGAAGCTTTCTTT
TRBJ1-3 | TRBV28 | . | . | CASSSTGENTIYF | TGTGCCAGCAGCTCGACCGGGGAAAACACCATATATTTT
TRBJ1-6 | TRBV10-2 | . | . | CASSDGVGAYNSPLHF | TGCGCCAGCAGTGACGGGGTGGGCGCTTATAATTCACCCCTCCACTTT
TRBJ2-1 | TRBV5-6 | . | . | CASSPPEGDLYEQFF | TGTGCCAGCAGCCCGCCCGAGGGCGACCTCTATGAGCAGTTCTTC
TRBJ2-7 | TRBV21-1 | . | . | CASSRTDRYEQYF | TGTGCCAGCAGCAGGACAGATCGCTACGAGCAGTACTTC
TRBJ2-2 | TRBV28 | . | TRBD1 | CASSAPGQGRWELFF | TGTGCCAGCAGTGCCCCGGGACAGGGGCGTTGGGAGCTGTTTTTT
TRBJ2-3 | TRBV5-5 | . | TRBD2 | CASSSLGLAGGPPDTQYF | TGTGCCAGCAGCTCCTTGGGTTTGGCGGGGGGGCCGCCAGATACGCAGTATTTT
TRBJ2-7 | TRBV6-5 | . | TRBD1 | CASSWTGSSYEQYF | TGTGCCAGCAGTTGGACAGGGAGCTCCTACGAGCAGTACTTC
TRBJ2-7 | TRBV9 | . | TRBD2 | CASSVATGGGSTTEQYF | TGTGCCAGCAGCGTAGCTACCGGGGGGGGTTCGACTACCGAGCAGTACTTC
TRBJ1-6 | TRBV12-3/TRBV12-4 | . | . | CASSPRTGPLHF | TGTGCCAGCAGTCCAAGAACAGGGCCCCTCCACTTT
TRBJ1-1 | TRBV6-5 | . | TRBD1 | CASSYGKPGQGGAFF | TGTGCCAGCAGTTACGGGAAACCGGGACAGGGGGGAGCTTTCTTT
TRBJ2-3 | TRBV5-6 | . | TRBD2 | CASSSVAGGPSTDTQYF | TGTGCCAGCAGCTCTGTAGCGGGGGGGCCTAGCACAGATACGCAGTATTTT
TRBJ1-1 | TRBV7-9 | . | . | CASSSPTGVNTEAFF | TGTGCCAGCAGCTCACCTACGGGTGTGAACACTGAAGCTTTCTTT
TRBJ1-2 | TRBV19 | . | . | CASYDTYGYTF | TGTGCCAGTTATGACACCTATGGCTACACCTTC
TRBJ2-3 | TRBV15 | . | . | CATSHGGAGDTQYF | TGTGCCACCTCCCATGGGGGGGCCGGAGATACGCAGTATTTT
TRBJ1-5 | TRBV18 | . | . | CASSQAGNSNQPQHF | TGTGCCAGCTCACAGGCGGGGAATAGCAATCAGCCCCAGCATTTT
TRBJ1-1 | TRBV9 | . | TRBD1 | CASSVGDRVVTNTEAFF | TGTGCCAGCAGCGTAGGGGACAGGGTAGTCACCAACACTGAAGCTTTCTTT
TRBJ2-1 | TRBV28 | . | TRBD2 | CASSLAGGYHNEQFF | TGTGCCAGCAGTTTAGCGGGGGGGTACCACAATGAGCAGTTCTTC
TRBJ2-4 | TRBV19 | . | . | CASSPTASAAKNIQYF | TGTGCCAGTAGTCCGACAGCCTCGGCGGCCAAAAACATTCAGTACTTC
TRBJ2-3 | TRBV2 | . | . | CASSLSTDTQYF | TGTGCCAGCAGCCTTAGCACAGATACGCAGTATTTT
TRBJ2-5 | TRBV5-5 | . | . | CASSLGRGETQYF | TGTGCCAGCAGCTTGGGACGGGGTGAGACCCAGTACTTC
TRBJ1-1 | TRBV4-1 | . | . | CASSQGRNTEAFF | TGCGCCAGCAGCCAGGGGCGGAACACTGAAGCTTTCTTT
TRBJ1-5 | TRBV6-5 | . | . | CASSLAGWQPQHF | TGTGCCAGCAGTTTGGCAGGGTGGCAGCCCCAGCATTTT
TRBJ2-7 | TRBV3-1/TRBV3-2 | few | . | CASSQGRGSSYEQYF | TGTGCCAGCAGCCAAGGCAGGGGTAGCTCCTACGAGCAGTACTTC
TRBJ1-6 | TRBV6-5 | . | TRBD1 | CASSPDRVNSPLHF | TGTGCCAGCAGTCCGGACAGGGTTAACTCACCCCTCCACTTT
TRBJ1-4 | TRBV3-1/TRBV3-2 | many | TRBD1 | CASSQRQGAREKLFF | TGTGCCAGCAGTCAGAGACAGGGGGCAAGAGAAAAACTGTTTTTT
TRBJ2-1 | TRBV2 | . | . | CASSGRLPLGNEQFF | TGTGCCAGCAGTGGTCGGCTTCCCCTAGGCAATGAGCAGTTCTTC
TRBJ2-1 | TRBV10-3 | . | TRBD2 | CAIRLAGGNEQFF | TGTGCCATTCGACTAGCGGGGGGCAATGAGCAGTTCTTC
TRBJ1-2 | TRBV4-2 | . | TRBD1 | CASSSGQGVGANYGYTF | TGTGCCAGCAGCTCGGGACAGGGGGTTGGTGCTAACTATGGCTACACCTTC
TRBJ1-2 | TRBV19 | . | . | CAIRRQGGYTF | TGTGCCATTAGAAGGCAGGGTGGCTACACCTTC
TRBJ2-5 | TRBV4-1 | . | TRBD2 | CASSQEFTSGLQETQYF | TGCGCCAGCAGCCAAGAGTTCACTAGCGGGCTCCAAGAGACCCAGTACTTC
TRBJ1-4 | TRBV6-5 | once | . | CASSSNGRGNEKLFF | TGTGCCAGCAGCTCGAACGGAAGGGGGAATGAAAAACTGTTTTTT
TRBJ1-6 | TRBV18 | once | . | CASSPEAGAYSPLHF | TGTGCCAGCTCACCCGAGGCAGGGGCATATTCACCCCTCCACTTT
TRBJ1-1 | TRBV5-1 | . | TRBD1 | CASSIGQGTTEAFF | TGCGCCAGCAGCATCGGACAGGGGACCACTGAAGCTTTCTTT
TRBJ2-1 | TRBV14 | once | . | CASSRRGGNEQFF | TGTGCCAGCAGCCGAAGGGGGGGCAATGAGCAGTTCTTC